The rows below give T cell receptor beta chains drawn from one sample of a study of blood T cell repertoires in COVID-19. TCRdb keeps only in-frame clones here, not all; method: immunoSEQ multiplex PCR. There are a few hundred thousand clones in the sample; approximately 84% occur only once, and approximately 4.8% lies in the top ten. Source material: peripheral blood. The receptors come from a man aged 50-60 years with acute or convalescent COVID-19. The CDR3 runs from the conserved cysteine through the conserved F or W. The order of the fields is V gene, clone size, J gene, D gene, CDR3 protein, CDR3 DNA. A D gene is named only where the DNA matches it firmly. Some rows mark clone size as missing; the rest say once, few, many or name a class of expanded clone.

>TRBV11-3|-|TRBJ2-2|TRBD1
CASSLFGTGWNTGELFF
TGTGCCAGCAGCTTATTCGGGACAGGGTGGAACACCGGGGAGCTGTTTTTT
>TRBV6-5|-|TRBJ2-3|TRBD1
CAITGVPSTDTQYF
TGTGCCATCACAGGGGTTCCTAGCACAGATACGCAGTATTTT
>TRBV6-5|-|TRBJ1-2|-
CASTMHGAGAGYTF
TGTGCCAGCACCATGCACGGGGCAGGGGCTGGCTACACCTTC
>TRBV3-1/TRBV3-2|few|TRBJ1-5|TRBD1
CASSQTGSNQPQHF
TGTGCCAGCAGCCAGACAGGGAGCAATCAGCCCCAGCATTTT
>TRBV19|-|TRBJ2-5|TRBD1
CASSIPGTGRETQYF
TGTGCCAGTAGTATTCCTGGGACAGGCCGAGAGACCCAGTACTTC
>TRBV5-3|-|TRBJ1-5|-
CARSTRRGDSNQPQHF
TGTGCCAGAAGCACCCGTCGGGGGGATAGCAATCAGCCCCAGCATTTT
>TRBV6-5|-|TRBJ2-3|TRBD1
CASTTGGATDTQYF
TGTGCCAGCACAACAGGGGGCGCGACAGATACGCAGTATTTT
>TRBV10-3|-|TRBJ2-4|-
CAISEPAVPTQYF
TGTGCCATCAGTGAGCCCGCGGTCCCAACTCAGTACTTC
>TRBV5-1|-|TRBJ1-1|-
CASAQGGGLNTEAFF
TGCGCCAGCGCCCAAGGAGGGGGACTAAACACTGAAGCTTTCTTT
>TRBV5-1|-|TRBJ2-1|-
CASSLMGGDNEQFF
TGCGCCAGCAGCTTGATGGGAGGAGACAATGAGCAGTTCTTC
>TRBV23-1|-|TRBJ1-2|-
CASDGPCGYGYTF
TGCGCCAGCGACGGACCCTGCGGGTATGGCTACACCTTC
>TRBV29-1|-|TRBJ1-1|TRBD1
CSVGGVPGQGFNTEAFF
TGCAGCGTTGGGGGGGTCCCGGGACAGGGGTTCAACACTGAAGCTTTCTTT
>TRBV18|-|TRBJ1-2|TRBD1
CASSPTTGARNYYGYTF
TGTGCCAGCTCACCTACGACAGGGGCTCGCAATTACTATGGCTACACCTTC
>TRBV3-1/TRBV3-2|-|TRBJ2-7|-
CASSLGTYEQYF
TGTGCCAGCAGCCTCGGGACCTACGAGCAGTACTTC
>TRBV5-4|-|TRBJ2-7|-
CASSKAQVGAYEQYF
TGTGCCAGCAGCAAAGCCCAAGTGGGCGCCTACGAGCAGTACTTC